Given below is one T cell receptor (beta chain) in context. The antigen is not known. Trimming removed 5 bases at V and 7 bases at J, with 8 bases between. Germline V CDR1 and CDR2: MDHEN, SYDVKM. The CDR3 is made up of 11 amino acids. This entry is derived from a study of beta chain features in type 1 diabetes. Study at large: Healthy donors and patients had similar age, gender and cell yields. Across the samples, about 110,000,000 sorted cells were examined in total.

The entirety of the isolated RNA underwent reverse transcription, so expressed TCRB transcripts were sequenced. TCRdb's copy holds only in-frame clones and misses some; the assay was immunoSEQ multiplex PCR. This sample yields fewer than 30,000 clones, of which 56% are seen a single time; 1.3% to 1.5% belongs to the top ten. Study-wide results and caveats: The study found fewer insertions and more deletions at VDJ junctions in type 1 diabetes patients. Among all four CD4+ subsets, Type 1 diabetes patients had TCRB CDR3s that were moderately but significantly shorter. The similarity of naive, central memory and Treg TCRB repertoires appeared greater among patients than among healthy donors.

This sequence originates from a woman aged 18-29 years with type 1 diabetes. The chain joins TRBV28 to TRBJ2-5; D gene uncertain. Sequenced material: Tregs from blood. CDR3 residues: CASSPRMTQYF. CDR3 nucleotide sequence: TGTGCCAGCAGTCCCCGTATGACCCAGTACTTC.